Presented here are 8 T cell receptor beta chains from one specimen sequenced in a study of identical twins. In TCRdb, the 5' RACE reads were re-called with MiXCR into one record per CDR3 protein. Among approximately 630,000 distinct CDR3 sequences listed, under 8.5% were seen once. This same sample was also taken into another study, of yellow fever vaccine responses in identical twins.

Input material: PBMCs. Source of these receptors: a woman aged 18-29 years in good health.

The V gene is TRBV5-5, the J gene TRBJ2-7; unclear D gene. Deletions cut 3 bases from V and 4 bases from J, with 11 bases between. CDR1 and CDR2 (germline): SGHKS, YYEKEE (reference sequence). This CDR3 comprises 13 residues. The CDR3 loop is CASSSSVTYEQYF. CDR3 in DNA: TGTGCCAGCAGCTCGTCGGTTACATACGAGCAGTACTTC.

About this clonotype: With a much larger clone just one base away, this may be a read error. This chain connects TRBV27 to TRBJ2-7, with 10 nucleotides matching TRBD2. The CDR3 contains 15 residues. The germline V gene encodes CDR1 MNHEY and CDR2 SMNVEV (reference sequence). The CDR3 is CAGSPEGLAAYEQYF. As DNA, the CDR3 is TGTGCCGGCAGTCCCGAAGGACTAGCGGCCTACGAGCAGTACTTC.

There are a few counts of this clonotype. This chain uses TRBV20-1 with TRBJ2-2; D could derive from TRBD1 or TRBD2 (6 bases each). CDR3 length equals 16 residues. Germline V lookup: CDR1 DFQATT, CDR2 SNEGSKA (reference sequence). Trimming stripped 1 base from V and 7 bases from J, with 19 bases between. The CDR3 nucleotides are TGCAGTGCTAGAGCCCCCGGGACATGGGGAGGCGGGGAGCTGTTTTTT. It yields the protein CSARAPGTWGGGELFF.

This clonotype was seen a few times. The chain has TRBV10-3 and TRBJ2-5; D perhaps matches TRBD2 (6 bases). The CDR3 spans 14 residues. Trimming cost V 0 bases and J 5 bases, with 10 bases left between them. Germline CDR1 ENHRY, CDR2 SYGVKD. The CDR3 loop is CAISESGGLETQYF. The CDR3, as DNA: TGTGCCATCAGTGAGTCCGGGGGATTGGAGACCCAGTACTTC.

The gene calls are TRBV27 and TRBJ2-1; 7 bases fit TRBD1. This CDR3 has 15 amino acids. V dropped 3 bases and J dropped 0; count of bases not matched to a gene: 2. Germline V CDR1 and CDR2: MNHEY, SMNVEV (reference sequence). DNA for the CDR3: TGTGCCAGCAGTTTGACAGGGAACTCCTACAATGAGCAGTTCTTC. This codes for CASSLTGNSYNEQFF.

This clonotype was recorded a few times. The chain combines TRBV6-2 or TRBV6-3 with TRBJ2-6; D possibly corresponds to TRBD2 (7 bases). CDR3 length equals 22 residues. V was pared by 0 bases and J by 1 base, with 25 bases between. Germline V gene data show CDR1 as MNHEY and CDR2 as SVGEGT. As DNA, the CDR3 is TGTGCCAGCAGTTACTCGAGGGGGGGCGCATCGGCTTCTGTGTCTGGGGCCAACGTCCTGACTTTC. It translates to CASSYSRGGASASVSGANVLTF.

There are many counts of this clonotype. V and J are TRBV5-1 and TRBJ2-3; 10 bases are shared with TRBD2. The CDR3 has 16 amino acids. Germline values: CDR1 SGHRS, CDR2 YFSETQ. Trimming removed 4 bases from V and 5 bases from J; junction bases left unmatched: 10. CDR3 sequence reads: CASSDGSGGAVDTQYF. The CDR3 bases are TGCGCCAGCAGCGACGGGAGCGGGGGGGCCGTAGATACGCAGTATTTT.

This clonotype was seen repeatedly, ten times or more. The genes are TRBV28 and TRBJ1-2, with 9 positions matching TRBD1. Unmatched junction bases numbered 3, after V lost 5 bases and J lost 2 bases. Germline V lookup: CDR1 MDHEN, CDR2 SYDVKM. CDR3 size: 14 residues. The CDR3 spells CASSEGQGNYGYTF. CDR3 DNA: TGTGCCAGCAGTGAGGGACAGGGAAACTATGGCTACACCTTC.